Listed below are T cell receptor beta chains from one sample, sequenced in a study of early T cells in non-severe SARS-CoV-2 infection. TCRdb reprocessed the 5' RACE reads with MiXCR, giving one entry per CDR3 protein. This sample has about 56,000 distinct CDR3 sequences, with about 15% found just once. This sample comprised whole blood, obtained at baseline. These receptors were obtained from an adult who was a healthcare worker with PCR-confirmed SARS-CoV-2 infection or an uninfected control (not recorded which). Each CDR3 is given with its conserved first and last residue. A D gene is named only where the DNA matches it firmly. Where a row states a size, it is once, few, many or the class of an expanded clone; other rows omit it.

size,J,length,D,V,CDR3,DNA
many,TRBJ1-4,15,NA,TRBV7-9,CASSSDSLTNEKLFF,TGTGCCAGCAGCTCCGACTCCCTAACTAATGAAAAACTGTTTTTT
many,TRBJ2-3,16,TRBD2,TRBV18,CASSQTSGGSTDTQYF,TGTGCCAGCTCACAAACTAGCGGGGGCAGCACAGATACGCAGTATTTT
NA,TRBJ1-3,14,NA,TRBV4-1,CASSQESAGNTIYF,TGCGCCAGCAGCCAAGAGAGTGCTGGAAACACCATATATTTT
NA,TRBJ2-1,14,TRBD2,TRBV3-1,CASSQRGAGNEQFF,TGTGCCAGCAGCCAGCGGGGGGCCGGGAATGAGCAGTTCTTC
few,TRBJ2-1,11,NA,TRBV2,CASMGYNEQFF,TGTGCCAGCATGGGCTACAATGAGCAGTTCTTC
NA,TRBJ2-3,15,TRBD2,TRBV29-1,CSVGGTSGATDTQYF,TGCAGCGTTGGGGGGACTAGCGGGGCCACAGATACGCAGTATTTT
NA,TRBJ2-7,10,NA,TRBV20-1,CSATDDEQYF,TGCAGTGCTACGGACGACGAGCAGTACTTC
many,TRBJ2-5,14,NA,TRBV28,CASSLTSGFKTQYF,TGTGCCAGCAGCCTAACTAGTGGTTTTAAGACCCAGTACTTC
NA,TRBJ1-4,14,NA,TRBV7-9,CASSGEKGNEKLFF,TGTGCCAGCAGCGGGGAGAAAGGGAATGAAAAACTGTTTTTT
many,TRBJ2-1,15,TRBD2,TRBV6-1,CASNLLAGVVNEQFF,TGTGCCAGCAATTTACTAGCGGGAGTAGTCAATGAGCAGTTCTTC
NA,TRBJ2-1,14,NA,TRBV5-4,CASSLGLARNEQFF,TGTGCCAGCAGCTTGGGTCTAGCTCGCAATGAGCAGTTCTTC
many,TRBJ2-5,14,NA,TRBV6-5,CASTEPGIQETQYF,TGTGCCAGCACCGAGCCTGGCATCCAAGAGACCCAGTACTTC
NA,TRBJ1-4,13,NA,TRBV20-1,CSAAGASNEKLFF,TGCAGTGCTGCCGGGGCGTCTAATGAAAAACTGTTTTTT
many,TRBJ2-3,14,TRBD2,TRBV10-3,CAISSGRAADTQYF,TGTGCCATCAGTAGCGGGAGGGCCGCAGATACGCAGTATTTT
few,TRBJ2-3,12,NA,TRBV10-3,CAIGGSRDTQYF,TGTGCCATCGGCGGTTCAAGAGATACGCAGTATTTT
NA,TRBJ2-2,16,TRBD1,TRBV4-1,CASSRDRGIGSGELFF,TGCGCCAGCAGCCGTGACAGGGGGATCGGTTCCGGGGAGCTGTTTTTT
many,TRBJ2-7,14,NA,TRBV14,CASSPIGVVYEQYF,TGTGCCAGCAGCCCGATCGGGGTGGTCTACGAGCAGTACTTC
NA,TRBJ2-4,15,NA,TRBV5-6,CASSFDTGSLDIQYF,TGTGCCAGCAGCTTCGATACAGGCTCTTTAGACATTCAGTACTTC
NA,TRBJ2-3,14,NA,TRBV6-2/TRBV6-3,CASSSRLGSDTHYF,TGTGCCAGCAGTTCGAGACTGGGGTCTGATACGCACTATTTT
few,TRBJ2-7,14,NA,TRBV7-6,CASSYGVGSYEQYF,TGTGCCAGCAGCTACGGCGTGGGGAGCTACGAGCAGTACTTC
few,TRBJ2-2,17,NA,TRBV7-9,CASSSQQGTKNTGELFF,TGTGCCAGCAGCTCCCAACAGGGTACCAAGAACACCGGGGAGCTGTTTTTT
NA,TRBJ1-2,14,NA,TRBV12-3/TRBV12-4,CATSDSAGSYGYTF,TGTGCCACCTCCGACTCCGCAGGCAGTTATGGCTACACCTTC
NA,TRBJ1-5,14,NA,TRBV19,CASSTPRVNQPQHF,TGTGCCAGTAGTACCCCGCGGGTTAATCAGCCCCAGCATTTT
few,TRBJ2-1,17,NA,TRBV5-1,CASSNAKLALRTDEQFF,TGCGCCAGCAGCAACGCAAAGCTAGCACTGAGGACCGATGAGCAGTTCTTC
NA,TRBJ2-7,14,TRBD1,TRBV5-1,CASSSGTALYEQYF,TGCGCCAGCAGCTCCGGGACAGCTCTCTACGAGCAGTACTTC
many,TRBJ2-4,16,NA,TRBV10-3,CAISEKGLPSKGIQYF,TGTGCCATCAGTGAGAAGGGACTTCCCTCTAAGGGCATTCAGTACTTC
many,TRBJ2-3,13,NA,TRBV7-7,CASSLGRSDTQYF,TGTGCCAGCAGCTTGGGGCGTTCTGATACGCAGTATTTT
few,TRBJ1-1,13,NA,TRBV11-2,CASSQPDSTEAFF,TGTGCCAGCAGCCAGCCCGACTCAACTGAAGCTTTCTTT
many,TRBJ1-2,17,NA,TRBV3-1,CASSQNSLSTAYYGYTF,TGTGCCAGCAGCCAAAACAGTTTGTCGACAGCGTACTATGGCTACACCTTC
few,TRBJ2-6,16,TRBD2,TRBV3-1,CASSQGAGAGANVLTF,TGTGCCAGCAGCCAAGGCGCGGGGGCTGGGGCCAACGTCCTGACTTTC
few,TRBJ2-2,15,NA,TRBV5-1,CASSLGPSGTGELFF,TGCGCCAGCAGCTTGGGGCCAAGCGGCACCGGGGAGCTGTTTTTT
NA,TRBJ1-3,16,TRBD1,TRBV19,CASSLGQPFSGNTIYF,TGTGCCAGTAGCCTGGGACAGCCCTTCTCTGGAAACACCATATATTTT
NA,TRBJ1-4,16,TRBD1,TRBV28,CATSTGAFTSDEKLFF,TGTGCCACATCAACAGGGGCCTTCACGTCGGATGAAAAACTGTTTTTT
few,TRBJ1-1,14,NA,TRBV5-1,CASSLEPVGAEAFF,TGCGCCAGCAGCTTGGAGCCAGTAGGGGCTGAAGCTTTCTTT
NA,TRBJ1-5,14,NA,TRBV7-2,CASSLNRLNQPQHF,TGTGCCAGCAGCTTAAACAGGTTAAATCAGCCCCAGCATTTT
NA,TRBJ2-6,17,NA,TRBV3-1,CASSFVGVNSGANVLTF,TGTGCCAGCAGCTTTGTTGGGGTAAACTCTGGGGCCAACGTCCTGACTTTC
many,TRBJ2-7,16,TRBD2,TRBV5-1,CASSLQPGTSAGEQYF,TGCGCCAGCAGCTTGCAACCCGGGACTAGCGCCGGCGAGCAGTACTTC
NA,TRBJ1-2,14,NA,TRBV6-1,CASTARNPNYGYTF,TGTGCCAGTACGGCGCGCAACCCTAACTATGGCTACACCTTC
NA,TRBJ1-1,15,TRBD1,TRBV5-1,CASSIQGGRNTEAFF,TGCGCCAGCAGTATACAGGGGGGGAGGAACACTGAAGCTTTCTTT
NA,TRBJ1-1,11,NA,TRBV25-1,CAIIGDTEAFF,TGTGCCATCATAGGGGACACTGAAGCTTTCTTT
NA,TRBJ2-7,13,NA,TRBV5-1,CASSLEAYYEQYF,TGCGCCAGCAGCTTGGAGGCTTACTACGAGCAGTACTTC
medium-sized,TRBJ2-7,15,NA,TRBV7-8,CASSPQGASSYEQYF,TGTGCCAGCAGCCCGCAGGGCGCTAGCTCCTACGAGCAGTACTTC
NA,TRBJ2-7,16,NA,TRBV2,CASSELGGRWTYEQYF,TGTGCCAGCAGTGAACTGGGTGGCCGATGGACCTACGAGCAGTACTTC
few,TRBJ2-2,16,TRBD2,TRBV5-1,CASSLAGVPNTGELFF,TGCGCCAGCAGCCTAGCGGGGGTTCCGAACACCGGGGAGCTGTTTTTT
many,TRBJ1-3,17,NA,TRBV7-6,CASSLDSGAFSGNTIYF,TGTGCCAGCAGCTTAGATTCCGGGGCCTTCTCTGGAAACACCATATATTTT